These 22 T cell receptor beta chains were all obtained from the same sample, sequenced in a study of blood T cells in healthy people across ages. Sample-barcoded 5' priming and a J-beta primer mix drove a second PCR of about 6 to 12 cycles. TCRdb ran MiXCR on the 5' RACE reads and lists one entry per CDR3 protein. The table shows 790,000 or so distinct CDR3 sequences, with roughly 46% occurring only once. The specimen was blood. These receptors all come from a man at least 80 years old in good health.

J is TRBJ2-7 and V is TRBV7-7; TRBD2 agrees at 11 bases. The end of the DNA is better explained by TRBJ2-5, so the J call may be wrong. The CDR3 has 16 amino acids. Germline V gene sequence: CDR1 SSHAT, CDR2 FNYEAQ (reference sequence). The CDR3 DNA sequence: TGTGCCAGCAGCTTGAGTAGCGGGAGGGCTGCGGAGACCCAGTACTTC. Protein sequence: CASSLSSGRAAETQYF.

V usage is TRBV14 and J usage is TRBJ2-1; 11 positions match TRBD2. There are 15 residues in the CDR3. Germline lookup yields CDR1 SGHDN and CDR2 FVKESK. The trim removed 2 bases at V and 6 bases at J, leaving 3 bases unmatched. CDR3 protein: CASSQLAGGPNEQFF. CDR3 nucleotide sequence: TGTGCCAGCAGCCAACTAGCGGGGGGCCCCAATGAGCAGTTCTTC.

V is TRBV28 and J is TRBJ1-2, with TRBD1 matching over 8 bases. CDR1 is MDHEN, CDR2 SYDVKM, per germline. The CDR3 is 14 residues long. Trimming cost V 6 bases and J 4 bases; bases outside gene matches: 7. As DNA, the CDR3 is TGTGCCAGCAGACCGGGACAGGTGGTCTATGGCTACACCTTC. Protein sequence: CASRPGQVVYGYTF.

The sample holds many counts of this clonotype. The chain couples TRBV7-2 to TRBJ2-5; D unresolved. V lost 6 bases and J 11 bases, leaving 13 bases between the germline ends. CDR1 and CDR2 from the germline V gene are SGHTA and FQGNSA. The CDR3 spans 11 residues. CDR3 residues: CASSLGVEQYF. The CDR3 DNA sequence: TGTGCCAGCAGTTTGGGCGTGGAGCAGTACTTC.

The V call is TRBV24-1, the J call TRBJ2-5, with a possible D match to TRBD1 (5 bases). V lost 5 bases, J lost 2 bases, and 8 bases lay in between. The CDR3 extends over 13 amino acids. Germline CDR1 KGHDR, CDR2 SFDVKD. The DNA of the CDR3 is TGTGCCACCAGTGCACCAGGGCAAGAGACCCAGTACTTC. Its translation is CATSAPGQETQYF.

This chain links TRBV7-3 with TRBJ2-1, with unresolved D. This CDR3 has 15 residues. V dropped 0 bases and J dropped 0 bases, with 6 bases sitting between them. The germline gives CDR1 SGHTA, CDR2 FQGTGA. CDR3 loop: CASSLTQSSYNEQFF. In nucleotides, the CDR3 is TGTGCCAGCAGCTTAACGCAGAGCTCCTACAATGAGCAGTTCTTC.

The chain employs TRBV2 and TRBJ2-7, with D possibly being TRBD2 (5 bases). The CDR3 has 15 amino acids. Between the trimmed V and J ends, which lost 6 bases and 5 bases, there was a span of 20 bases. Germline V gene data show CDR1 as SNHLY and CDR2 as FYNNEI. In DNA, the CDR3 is TGTGCCAGCAGGCCCCCCGTGACTACTTGGGACGAGCAGTACTTC. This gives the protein CASRPPVTTWDEQYF.

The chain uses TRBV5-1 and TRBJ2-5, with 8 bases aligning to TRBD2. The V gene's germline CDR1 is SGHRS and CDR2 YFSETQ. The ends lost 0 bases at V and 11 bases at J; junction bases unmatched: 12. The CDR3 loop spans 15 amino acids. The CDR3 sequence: CASSLAGTSHNEQYF. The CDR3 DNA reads TGCGCCAGCAGCTTGGCTGGGACTAGTCACAATGAGCAGTACTTC.

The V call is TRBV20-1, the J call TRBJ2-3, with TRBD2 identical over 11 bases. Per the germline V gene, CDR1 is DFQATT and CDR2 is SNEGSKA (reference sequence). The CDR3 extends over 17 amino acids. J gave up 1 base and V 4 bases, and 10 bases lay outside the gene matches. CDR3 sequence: CSATHLAGGARTDTQYF. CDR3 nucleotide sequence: TGCAGTGCTACCCATTTAGCGGGAGGGGCCCGCACAGATACGCAGTATTTT.

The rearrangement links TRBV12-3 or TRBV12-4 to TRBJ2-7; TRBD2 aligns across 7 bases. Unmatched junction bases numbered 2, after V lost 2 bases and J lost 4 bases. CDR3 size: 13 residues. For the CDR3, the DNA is TGTGCCAGCAGTTTAAGGCGGGAGTACGAGCAGTACTTC. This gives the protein CASSLRREYEQYF.

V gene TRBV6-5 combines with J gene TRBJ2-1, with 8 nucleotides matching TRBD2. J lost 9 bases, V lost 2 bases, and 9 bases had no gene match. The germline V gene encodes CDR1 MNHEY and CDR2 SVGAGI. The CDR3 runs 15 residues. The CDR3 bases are TGTGCCAGCAGTTACATGACTAGCGAGATCGGTGAGCAGTTCTTC. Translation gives CASSYMTSEIGEQFF.

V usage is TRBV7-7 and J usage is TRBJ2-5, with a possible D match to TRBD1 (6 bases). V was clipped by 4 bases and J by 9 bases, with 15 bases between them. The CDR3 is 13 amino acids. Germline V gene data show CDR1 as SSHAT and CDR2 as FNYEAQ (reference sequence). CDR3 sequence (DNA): TGTGCCAGCAGCTCCAGGGGCGAGCCGTCCCAGTACTTC. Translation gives CASSSRGEPSQYF.

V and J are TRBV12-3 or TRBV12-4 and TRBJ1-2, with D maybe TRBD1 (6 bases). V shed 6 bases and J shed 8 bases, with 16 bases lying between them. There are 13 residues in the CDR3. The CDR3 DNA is TGTGCCAGCAGCCCGTTCGTCGGACAGGGCTACACCTTC. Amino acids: CASSPFVGQGYTF.

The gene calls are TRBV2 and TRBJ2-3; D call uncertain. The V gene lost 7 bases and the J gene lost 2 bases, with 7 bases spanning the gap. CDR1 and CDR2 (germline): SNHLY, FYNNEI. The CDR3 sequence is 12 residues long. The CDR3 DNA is TGTGCCAGCAAAACGGACACAGATACGCAGTATTTT. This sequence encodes CASKTDTDTQYF.

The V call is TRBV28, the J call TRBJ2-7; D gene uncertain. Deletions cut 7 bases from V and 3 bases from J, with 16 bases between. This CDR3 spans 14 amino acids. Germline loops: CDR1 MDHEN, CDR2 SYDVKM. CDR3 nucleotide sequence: TGTGCCAGCAAGAATCACGCATGGATCTACGAGCAGTACTTC. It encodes CASKNHAWIYEQYF.

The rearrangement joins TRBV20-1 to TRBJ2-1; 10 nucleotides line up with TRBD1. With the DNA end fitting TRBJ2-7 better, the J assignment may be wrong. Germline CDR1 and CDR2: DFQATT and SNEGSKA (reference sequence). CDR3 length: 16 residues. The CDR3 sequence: CSIDRGLTSSYNEQYF. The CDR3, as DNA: TGCAGCATCGACAGGGGGCTCACCAGCTCCTACAATGAGCAGTACTTC.

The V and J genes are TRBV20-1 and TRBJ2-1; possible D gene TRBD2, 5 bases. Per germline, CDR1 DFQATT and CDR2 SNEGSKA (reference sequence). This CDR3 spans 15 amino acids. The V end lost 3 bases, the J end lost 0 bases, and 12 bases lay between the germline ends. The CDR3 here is CSASGVPSSYNEQFF. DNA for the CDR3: TGCAGTGCTAGCGGGGTCCCAAGCTCCTACAATGAGCAGTTCTTC.

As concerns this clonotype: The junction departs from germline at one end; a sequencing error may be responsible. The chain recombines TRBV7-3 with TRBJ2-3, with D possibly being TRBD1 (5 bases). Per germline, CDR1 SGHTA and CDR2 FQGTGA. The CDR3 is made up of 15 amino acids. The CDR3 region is CASSLIGRDTDTQYF. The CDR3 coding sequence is TGTGCCAGCAGTTTAATAGGCAGGGACACAGATACGCAGTATTTT.

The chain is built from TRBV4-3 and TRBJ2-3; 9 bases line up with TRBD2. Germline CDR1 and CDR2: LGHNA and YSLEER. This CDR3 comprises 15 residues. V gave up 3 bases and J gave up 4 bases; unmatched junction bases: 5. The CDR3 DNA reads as TGCGCCAGCAGCCATAGCGGGAGAGGGGCAGATACGCAGTATTTT. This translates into CASSHSGRGADTQYF.

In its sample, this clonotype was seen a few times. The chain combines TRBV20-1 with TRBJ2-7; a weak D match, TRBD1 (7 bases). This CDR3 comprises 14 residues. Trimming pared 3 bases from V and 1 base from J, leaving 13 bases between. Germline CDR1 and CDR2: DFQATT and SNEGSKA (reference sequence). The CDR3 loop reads CSARARGASYEQYF. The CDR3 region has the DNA TGCAGTGCTAGGGCCAGGGGGGCTTCCTACGAGCAGTACTTC.

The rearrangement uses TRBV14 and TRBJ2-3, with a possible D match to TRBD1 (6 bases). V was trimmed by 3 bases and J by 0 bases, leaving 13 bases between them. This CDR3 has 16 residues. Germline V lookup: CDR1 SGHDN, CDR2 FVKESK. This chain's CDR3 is CASSQPSGASTDTQYF. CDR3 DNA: TGTGCCAGCAGCCAGCCCTCAGGGGCAAGCACAGATACGCAGTATTTT.

CDR3 sequence: CASSFQGAKRNQETQYF. As DNA, the CDR3 is TGCGCCAGCAGCTTCCAGGGAGCGAAAAGAAACCAAGAGACCCAGTACTTC. The V gene is TRBV5-1, the J gene TRBJ2-5, with D tentatively TRBD1 or TRBD2 (5 bases each). Looked up from germline, CDR1 is SGHRS and CDR2 is YFSETQ. The ends were cut back, 2 bases at V and 0 bases at J, with 17 bases in the middle. The CDR3 totals 17 residues. Full variable domain (missing parts from reference TRBV5-1 and TRBJ2-5): KAGVTQTPRYLIKTRGQQVTLSCSPISGHRSVSWYQQTPGQGLQFLFEYFSETQRNKGNFPGRFSGRQFSNSRSEMNVSTLELGDSALYLCASSFQGAKRNQETQYFGPGTRLLVL.